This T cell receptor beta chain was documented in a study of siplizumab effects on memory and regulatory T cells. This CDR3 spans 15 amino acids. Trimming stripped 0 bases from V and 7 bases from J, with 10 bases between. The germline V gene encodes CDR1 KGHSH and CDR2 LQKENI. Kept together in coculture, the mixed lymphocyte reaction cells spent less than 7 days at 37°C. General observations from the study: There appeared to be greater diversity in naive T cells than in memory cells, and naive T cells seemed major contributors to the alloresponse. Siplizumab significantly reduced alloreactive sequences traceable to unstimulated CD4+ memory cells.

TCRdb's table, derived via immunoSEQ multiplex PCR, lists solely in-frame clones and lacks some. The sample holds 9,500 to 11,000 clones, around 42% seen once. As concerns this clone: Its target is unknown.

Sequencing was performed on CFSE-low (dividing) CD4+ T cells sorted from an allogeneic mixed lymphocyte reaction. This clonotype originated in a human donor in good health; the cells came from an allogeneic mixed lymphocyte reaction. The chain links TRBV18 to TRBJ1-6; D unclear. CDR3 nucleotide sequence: TGTGCCAGCTCACCACCTGGCCCAACCAATTCACCCCTCCACTTT. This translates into CASSPPGPTNSPLHF.